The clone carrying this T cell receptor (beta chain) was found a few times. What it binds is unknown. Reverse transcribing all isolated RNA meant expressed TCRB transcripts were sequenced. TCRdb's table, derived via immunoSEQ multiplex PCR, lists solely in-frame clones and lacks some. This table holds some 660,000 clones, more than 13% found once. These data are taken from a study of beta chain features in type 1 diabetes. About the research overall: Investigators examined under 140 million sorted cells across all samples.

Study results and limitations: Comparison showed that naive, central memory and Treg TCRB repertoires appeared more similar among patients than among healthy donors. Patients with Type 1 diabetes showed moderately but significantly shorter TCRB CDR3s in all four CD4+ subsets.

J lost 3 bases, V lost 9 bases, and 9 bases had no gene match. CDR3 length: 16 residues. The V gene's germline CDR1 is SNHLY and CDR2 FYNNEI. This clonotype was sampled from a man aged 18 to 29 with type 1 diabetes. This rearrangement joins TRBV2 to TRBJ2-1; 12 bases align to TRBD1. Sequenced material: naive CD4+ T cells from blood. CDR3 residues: CARTKGTGGFYNEQFF. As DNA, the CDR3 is TGTGCCAGGACGAAGGGGACAGGGGGCTTCTACAATGAGCAGTTCTTC.